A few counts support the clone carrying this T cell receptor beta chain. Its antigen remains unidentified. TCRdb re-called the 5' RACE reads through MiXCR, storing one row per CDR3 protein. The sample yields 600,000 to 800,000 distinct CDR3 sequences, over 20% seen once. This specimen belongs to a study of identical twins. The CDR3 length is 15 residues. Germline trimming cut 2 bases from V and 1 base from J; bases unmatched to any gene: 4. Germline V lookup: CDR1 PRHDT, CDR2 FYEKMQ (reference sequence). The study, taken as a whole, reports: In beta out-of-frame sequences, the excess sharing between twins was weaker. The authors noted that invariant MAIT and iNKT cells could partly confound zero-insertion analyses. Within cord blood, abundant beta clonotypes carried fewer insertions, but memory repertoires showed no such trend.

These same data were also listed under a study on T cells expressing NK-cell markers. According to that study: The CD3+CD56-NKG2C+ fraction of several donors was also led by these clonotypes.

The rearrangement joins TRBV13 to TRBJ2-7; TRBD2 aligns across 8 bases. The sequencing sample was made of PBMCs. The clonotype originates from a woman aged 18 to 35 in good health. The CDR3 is CASSLRGGRSYEQYF. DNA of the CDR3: TGTGCCAGCAGCTTACGGGGGGGCCGGTCCTACGAGCAGTACTTC. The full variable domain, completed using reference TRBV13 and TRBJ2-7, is AAGVIQSPRHLIKEKRETATLKCYPIPRHDTVYWYQQGPGQDPQFLISFYEKMQSDKGSIPDRFSAQQFSDYHSELNMSSLELGDSALYFCASSLRGGRSYEQYFGPGTRLTVT.